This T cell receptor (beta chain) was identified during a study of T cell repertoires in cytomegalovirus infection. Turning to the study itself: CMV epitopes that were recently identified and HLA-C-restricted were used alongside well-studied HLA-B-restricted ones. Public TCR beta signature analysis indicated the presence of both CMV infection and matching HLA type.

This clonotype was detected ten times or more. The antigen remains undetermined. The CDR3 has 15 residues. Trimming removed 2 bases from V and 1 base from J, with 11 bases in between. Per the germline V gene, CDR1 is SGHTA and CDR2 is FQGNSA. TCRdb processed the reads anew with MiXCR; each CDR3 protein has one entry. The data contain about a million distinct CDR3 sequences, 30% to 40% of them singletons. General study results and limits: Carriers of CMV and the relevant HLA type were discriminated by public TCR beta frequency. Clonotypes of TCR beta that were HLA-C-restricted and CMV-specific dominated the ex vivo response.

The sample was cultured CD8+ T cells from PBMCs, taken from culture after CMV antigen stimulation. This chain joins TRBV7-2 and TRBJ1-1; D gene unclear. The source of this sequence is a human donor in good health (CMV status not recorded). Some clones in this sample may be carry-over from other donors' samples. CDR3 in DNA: TGTGCCAGCAGCTTACTACCGGACGAGAACACTGAAGCTTTCTTT. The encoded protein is CASSLLPDENTEAFF.